The 24 T cell receptor beta chains reported below all come from one sample, sequenced in a study of T cell responses to AZD1222 COVID-19 vaccine. Some clones are missing from TCRdb's copy, which holds only in-frame ones; the method was immunoSEQ multiplex PCR. The sample has some 74,000 clones; around 80% are singletons. This material consisted of peripheral blood, taken on day 0 of AZD1222 vaccination. The receptors were sampled from an adult in good health.

This clone was counted once. This chain connects TRBV19 to TRBJ2-1; 10 bases are a match to TRBD1. Per germline, CDR1 LNHDA and CDR2 SQIVND (reference sequence). The CDR3 covers 21 residues. J gave up 3 bases and V 0 bases, and 17 bases lay outside the gene matches. CDR3 sequence reads: CASSIDLEAGTGESGYNEQFF. CDR3 nucleotide sequence: TGTGCCAGTAGTATAGATCTAGAAGCCGGGACAGGGGAAAGCGGCTACAATGAGCAGTTCTTC.

The rearrangement joins TRBV6-5 to TRBJ1-6; D is uncertain. Deletions cut 6 bases from V and 5 bases from J, with 11 bases between. CDR3 size: 14 residues. CDR1 MNHEY and CDR2 SVGAGI come from the germline V gene. This CDR3 is CASSFLEDNSPLHF. CDR3 in DNA: TGTGCCAGCAGCTTCCTAGAGGATAATTCACCCCTCCACTTT.

V usage is TRBV9 and J usage is TRBJ2-1; D gene unclear. The CDR3 loop spans 13 amino acids. V shed 0 bases and J shed 6 bases, with 7 bases lying between them. Germline CDR1 reads SGDLS; CDR2 reads YYNGEE. The CDR3 reads CASSVGPSNEQFF. CDR3 DNA sequence: TGTGCCAGCAGCGTAGGGCCTAGCAATGAGCAGTTCTTC.

The rearrangement uses TRBV5-4 and TRBJ2-1; 7 bases are shared with TRBD2. The CDR3 sequence is 17 residues long. J lost 7 bases, V lost 5 bases, and 18 bases had no gene match. The germline gives CDR1 SGHNT, CDR2 YYREEE (reference sequence). The CDR3 coding sequence is TGTGCCAGCAGTCGACCGACTAGCTCGGTAGCTGGGAATGAGCAGTTCTTC. Residues: CASSRPTSSVAGNEQFF.

DNA for the CDR3: TGTGCCAGCAGCCTCGGACTCGACTCCTACAATGAGCAGTTCTTC. This gives the protein CASSLGLDSYNEQFF. The chain combines TRBV13 with TRBJ2-1; D may be TRBD2 (5 bases). The germline V gene encodes CDR1 PRHDT and CDR2 FYEKMQ (reference sequence). Trimming stripped 5 bases from V and 0 bases from J, with 11 bases between. This CDR3 contains 15 residues.

DNA of the CDR3: TGTGCCAGTATGGGACTCAAGGAAGCTTTCTTT. This translates into CASMGLKEAFF. This chain links TRBV19 with TRBJ1-1, with a weak D call TRBD1 (5 bases). Trimming took off 7 bases at V and 8 bases at J, with 11 bases between the two ends. CDR3 size: 11 residues. Germline V gene lookup returns CDR1 LNHDA and CDR2 SQIVND (reference sequence).

This clone was recorded once. The rearrangement uses TRBV5-5 and TRBJ1-2, with TRBD1 as a possible D gene (5 bases). This CDR3 has 16 amino acids. V was clipped by 4 bases and J by 2 bases, with 18 bases between them. Germline-derived CDR1 and CDR2 are SGHKS and YYEKEE (reference sequence). The CDR3 loop reads CASSAEGTQRNYGYTF. In DNA, the CDR3 is TGTGCCAGCAGCGCCGAGGGGACCCAGAGAAACTATGGCTACACCTTC.

V gene TRBV4-1 combines with J gene TRBJ1-4, with TRBD1 matching 8 bases. Germline V lookup: CDR1 MGHRA, CDR2 YSYEKL. J gave up 12 bases and V 2 bases, and 5 bases lay outside the gene matches. The CDR3 loop spans 13 amino acids. This CDR3 reads CASSQPTGAELFF. The CDR3 bases are TGCGCCAGCAGCCAACCGACAGGGGCGGAACTGTTTTTT.

The CDR3 here is CASKIVAANTGELFF. CDR3 nucleotides: TGTGCCAGCAAAATCGTAGCGGCGAACACCGGGGAGCTGTTTTTT. The chain joins TRBV6-5 to TRBJ2-2, with D tentatively TRBD2 (6 bases). The CDR3 is 15 residues long. Between the trimmed V and J ends, which lost 7 bases and 0 bases, there was a span of 12 bases. The V gene's germline CDR1 is MNHEY and CDR2 SVGAGI.

V gene TRBV30 combines with J gene TRBJ2-3; D is undetermined. The germline V gene has CDR1 GTSNPN and CDR2 SVGIG (reference sequence). V was pared by 0 bases and J by 2 bases, with 3 bases between. The CDR3 runs 12 residues. Here the CDR3 DNA reads TGTGCCTGGAGTGTCTCCACAGATACGCAGTATTTT. This codes for CAWSVSTDTQYF.

V usage is TRBV12-3 or TRBV12-4 and J usage is TRBJ1-4, with a weak D call TRBD1 (6 bases). CDR3 length: 13 amino acids. Trimming removed 6 bases from V and 5 bases from J, with 10 bases in between. CDR3 coding DNA: TGTGCCAGCAGCTCAGGACAGAATGAAAAACTGTTTTTT. Translating gives CASSSGQNEKLFF.

V and J are TRBV14 and TRBJ1-2; no clear D. The CDR3 contains 13 residues. V was clipped by 2 bases and J by 5 bases, with 9 bases between them. CDR1 is SGHDN, CDR2 FVKESK, per germline. The CDR3 loop is CASSQYSTYGYTF. The CDR3 coding sequence is TGTGCCAGCAGCCAATACAGTACTTATGGCTACACCTTC.

The gene calls are TRBV7-9 and TRBJ1-6, with D tentatively TRBD1 (5 bases). CDR1 SEHNR and CDR2 FQNEAQ come from the germline V gene (reference sequence). V was shortened by 5 bases and J by 6 bases, with 14 bases between the two germline ends. There are 15 residues in the CDR3. This chain's CDR3 is CASSRRTPFNSPLHF. CDR3 coding DNA: TGTGCCAGCAGCCGCAGGACACCCTTTAATTCACCCCTCCACTTT.

This clone was seen only a few times. The chain links TRBV18 to TRBJ1-3; D is ambiguous. The CDR3 extends over 13 amino acids. Trimming left V 6 bases short and J 2 bases short, with 8 bases between. Germline V gene sequence: CDR1 KGHSH, CDR2 LQKENI. This chain's CDR3 is CASSSGPGNTIYF. The CDR3, as DNA: TGTGCCAGCTCTTCCGGCCCTGGAAACACCATATATTTT.

This clone was seen more than once but under ten times. J is TRBJ1-2 and V is TRBV12-3 or TRBV12-4, with D uncertain. Trimming left V 3 bases short and J 2 bases short, with 7 bases between. CDR3 length equals 13 residues. CDR3 bases: TGTGCCAGCAGTTTTGGGGTGAACTATGGCTACACCTTC. This gives the protein CASSFGVNYGYTF.

The chain carries TRBV27 and TRBJ1-1, with D perhaps matching TRBD1 (6 bases). The CDR3 is made up of 15 amino acids. Germline CDR1 reads MNHEY; CDR2 reads SMNVEV (reference sequence). Between the trimmed V and J ends, which lost 1 base and 2 bases, there was a span of 11 bases. CDR3 nucleotides: TGTGCCAGCAGTTTATTGACAGGTTTTAACACTGAAGCTTTCTTT. Translation: CASSLLTGFNTEAFF.

Concerning this clone: A read error may produce the germline difference seen at one junction end. The V and J genes are TRBV24-1 and TRBJ1-2; no clear D gene. Germline V lookup: CDR1 KGHDR, CDR2 SFDVKD. This CDR3 is built from 13 residues. The CDR3 DNA is TGTGCCACCAGCCTGACCGCCCTTATGGCTATGGCCTTC. It translates to CATSLTALMAMAF.

This sequence joins TRBV10-1 and TRBJ1-1; D not resolved. This CDR3 region has 13 residues. Germline V CDR1 and CDR2: WNHNN, SYGVQD (reference sequence). Trimming took off 6 bases at V and 1 base at J, with 9 bases between the two ends. The CDR3 region is CASRIAKNTEAFF. In DNA, the CDR3 is TGCGCCAGCAGGATCGCAAAGAACACTGAAGCTTTCTTT.

This chain connects TRBV9 to TRBJ1-6; no reliable D call. The CDR3 contains 12 residues. With 3 bases removed from V and 7 bases from J, the gap between germline ends came to 5 bases. Germline V gives CDR1 SGDLS, CDR2 YYNGEE. The CDR3 region is CASSAQNSPLHF. The CDR3 bases are TGTGCCAGCAGCGCCCAAAATTCACCCCTCCACTTT.

The chain employs TRBV25-1 and TRBJ1-5, with 8 nucleotides matching TRBD1. This CDR3 has 15 amino acids. Trimming removed 5 bases from V and 2 bases from J; junction bases left unmatched: 5. Per the germline V gene, CDR1 is MGHDK and CDR2 is SYGVNS. The CDR3: CASSPQGAGNQPQHF. CDR3 bases: TGTGCCAGCAGTCCGCAGGGGGCTGGCAATCAGCCCCAGCATTTT.

The chain's CDR3 is CASGGQGGTEAFF. For the CDR3, the DNA is TGTGCCAGCGGAGGACAGGGGGGCACTGAAGCTTTCTTT. The chain uses TRBV6-5 and TRBJ1-1; TRBD1 matches 10 bases. The J segment lost 4 bases and the V segment lost 8 bases, leaving 4 bases of the junction unmatched. The length of the CDR3 is 13 residues. The germline CDR1 and CDR2 sequences are MNHEY and SVGAGI.

The gene calls are TRBV24-1 and TRBJ2-2; the D call may be TRBD1 or TRBD2 (6 bases each). This CDR3 region has 20 residues. Looked up from germline, CDR1 is KGHDR and CDR2 is SFDVKD. V was shortened by 2 bases and J by 3 bases, with 24 bases between the two germline ends. The CDR3, as DNA: TGTGCCACCAGTGATTCTAGGGGGGATATTTCCGGGACTTACACCGGGGAGCTGTTTTTT. The encoded protein is CATSDSRGDISGTYTGELFF.

J is TRBJ1-5 and V is TRBV19, with 10 bases aligning to TRBD1. CDR3 size: 16 residues. Germline CDR1 LNHDA, CDR2 SQIVND (reference sequence). V dropped 5 bases and J dropped 2; count of bases not matched to a gene: 6. DNA for the CDR3: TGTGCCAGTAGTGCGCGACAGGGGGCCGGCAATCAGCCCCAGCATTTT. It specifies CASSARQGAGNQPQHF.

V and J are TRBV11-2 and TRBJ1-6; 7 bases agree with TRBD1. Germline V gene data show CDR1 as SGHAT and CDR2 as FQNNGV. Trimming took 8 bases from V and 6 from J; bases not matched to a gene: 4. The CDR3 covers 13 residues. Here the CDR3 reads CASLGQVNSPLHF. The CDR3 nucleotides read TGTGCCAGCCTAGGACAGGTTAATTCACCCCTCCACTTT.